This T cell receptor beta chain was identified in a study of shared clonotypes between healthy human individuals. CD8 cells classed as naive were CD45RO-negative and positively selected for CCR7, excluding terminally differentiated effector memory CD45RA+ cells. Running of the assay took place at deep level. Repertoires were generated with immunoSEQ multiplex PCR, while TCRdb's copy carries only in-frame clones and drops some. The data hold about 800,000 clones, with about 96% observed a single time. Deletions cut 7 bases from V and 8 bases from J, with 13 bases between. Germline V gives CDR1 MDHEN, CDR2 SYDVKM. The CDR3 runs to 12 residues.

Sequenced sample: naive CD8+ T cells sorted from blood. This TCR was recovered from a man aged 25 to 40 in good health. The chain has TRBV28 and TRBJ2-3, with TRBD2 as a possible D gene (6 bases). The chain's CDR3 is CASTPPRGTQYF. In nucleotides, the CDR3 is TGTGCCAGCACCCCTCCGCGGGGTACGCAGTATTTT. The entire variable domain, with the rest obtained from reference TRBV28 and TRBJ2-3, is as follows: DVKVTQSSRYLVKRTGEKVFLECVQDMDHENMFWYRQDPGLGLRLIYFSYDVKMKEKGDIPEGYSVSREKKERFSLILESASTNQTSMYLCASTPPRGTQYFGPGTRLTVL.